This entry lists 25 T cell receptor beta chains sequenced from one sample in a study of blood T cell repertoires in COVID-19. Libraries were prepared by immunoSEQ multiplex PCR; TCRdb keeps only in-frame clonotypes and omits some of them. This sample has 200,000 to 250,000 clones, with 92% found just once. Material for sequencing was peripheral blood. The receptors were sampled from a man aged 60 to 69 with COVID-19, enrolled during active disease.

This clone occurred a few times. The genes are TRBV10-2 and TRBJ2-7; the D is unclear. Trimming left V 5 bases short and J 5 bases short, with 7 bases between. The CDR3 runs 11 residues. Per the germline V gene, CDR1 is WSHSY and CDR2 is SAAADI. The CDR3 sequence: CASSSPNEQYF. The CDR3 region has the DNA TGCGCCAGCAGTTCCCCAAACGAGCAGTACTTC.

This clone was observed a single time. The chain recombines TRBV9 with TRBJ2-1; TRBD2 aligns across 7 bases. This CDR3 comprises 14 residues. Germline trimming cut 3 bases from V and 9 bases from J; bases unmatched to any gene: 9. Germline CDR1 and CDR2: SGDLS and YYNGEE. CDR3: CASSELLPGGEQFF. CDR3 in DNA: TGTGCCAGCAGCGAGCTCTTACCGGGGGGTGAGCAGTTCTTC.

This sequence joins TRBV5-5 and TRBJ2-7; D is unclear. CDR1 is SGHKS and CDR2 is YYEKEE in the germline V gene (reference sequence). CDR3 length: 14 amino acids. V lost 0 bases and J 2 bases, leaving 9 bases between the germline ends. This CDR3 reads CASSLGRNTYEQYF. Here the CDR3 DNA reads TGTGCCAGCAGCTTGGGCAGGAACACCTACGAGCAGTACTTC.

The J gene is TRBJ1-2, the V gene TRBV19, with D perhaps TRBD1 (6 bases). V was pared by 3 bases and J by 7 bases, with 18 bases between. The CDR3 loop spans 15 amino acids. CDR1 and CDR2 (germline): LNHDA, SQIVND (reference sequence). This chain's CDR3 is CASSIGKHRDAGYTF. The CDR3 nucleotides are TGTGCCAGTAGTATCGGCAAACACAGGGACGCTGGCTACACCTTC.

This clone was counted once. This chain joins TRBV7-9 and TRBJ1-2, with a weak D call TRBD1 (5 bases). With 3 bases removed from V and 8 bases from J, the gap between germline ends came to 16 bases. There are 14 residues in the CDR3. CDR1 and CDR2 from the germline V gene are SEHNR and FQNEAQ (reference sequence). The CDR3 DNA follows: TGTGCCAGCAGCTTCAGGGTGACCAGCGAGGGCTACACCTTC. It is translated as CASSFRVTSEGYTF.

The chain combines TRBV3-1 (or the pseudogene TRBV3-2) with TRBJ1-3; no clear D. Trimming shortened V by 2 bases and J by 0 bases, and 17 bases separated the two germline ends. Per germline, CDR1 LGHDT and CDR2 YNNKEL (reference sequence). The CDR3 covers 18 residues. The CDR3 DNA follows: TGTGCCAGCAGCCAATTTCAGGCCGGAAGTCACTCTGGAAACACCATATATTTT. Residues: CASSQFQAGSHSGNTIYF.

This clone was found once. The J gene is TRBJ2-1, the V gene TRBV18; 9 bases are a match to TRBD2. With 5 bases clipped from V and 0 bases from J, the junction kept 11 bases outside the gene matches. In germline, CDR1 is KGHSH, CDR2 LQKENI. The CDR3 totals 18 residues. CDR3 bases: TGTGCCAGCTCAGAAACTCGGACTAGCGCCAGCTCCTACAATGAGCAGTTCTTC. Protein sequence: CASSETRTSASSYNEQFF.

J is TRBJ1-5 and V is TRBV4-1; tentatively, D is TRBD1 (5 bases). The ends were cut back, 1 base at V and 5 bases at J, with 9 bases in the middle. The germline V gene has CDR1 MGHRA and CDR2 YSYEKL. The CDR3 consists of 14 residues. CDR3 nucleotide sequence: TGCGCCAGCAGCCAAGTAAGGGACTATCAGCCCCAGCATTTT. Its protein product is CASSQVRDYQPQHF.

V is TRBV30 and J is TRBJ1-2; 8 bases align to TRBD1. The germline gives CDR1 GTSNPN, CDR2 SVGIG (reference sequence). The V segment lost 2 bases and the J segment 0 bases; nucleotides outside the gene matches: 2. This CDR3 has 14 amino acids. Here the CDR3 reads CAWSQGATNYGYTF. In DNA form, the CDR3 reads TGTGCCTGGAGTCAGGGGGCTACTAACTATGGCTACACCTTC.

This chain joins TRBV11-2 and TRBJ1-1; 7 bases line up with TRBD1. This CDR3 comprises 16 residues. The V gene's germline CDR1 is SGHAT and CDR2 FQNNGV. The V and J ends lost 5 bases and 0 bases, in that order; junction bases with no gene match: 9. The CDR3 nucleotides read TGTGCCAGCAGCCGCTGGGACAGAAGTTTGAACACTGAAGCTTTCTTT. Translated, it gives CASSRWDRSLNTEAFF. Full variable domain (rest looked up from reference TRBV11-2 and TRBJ1-1): EAGVAQSPRYKIIEKRQSVAFWCNPISGHATLYWYQQILGQGPKLLIQFQNNGVVDDSQLPKDRFSAERLKGVDSTLKIQPAKLEDSAVYLCASSRWDRSLNTEAFFGQGTRLTVV.

The chain combines TRBV7-8 with TRBJ1-1; 8 bases are shared with TRBD1. The CDR3 extends over 15 amino acids. Per the germline V gene, CDR1 is SGHVS and CDR2 is FQNEAQ. J was trimmed by 1 base and V by 1 base; bases with no gene match: 2. The CDR3 DNA is TGTGCCAGCAGCTTAGTCGGACAGGGGAACACTGAAGCTTTCTTT. Its translation: CASSLVGQGNTEAFF.

The chain uses TRBV28 and TRBJ1-5; 11 nucleotides agree with TRBD1. The V gene end was trimmed by 5 bases and the J gene end by 3 bases; junction bases not matched to a gene: 6. The CDR3 length is 16 residues. Germline V lookup: CDR1 MDHEN, CDR2 SYDVKM. The CDR3 reads CASSPGTGGINQPQHF. The CDR3 nucleotides are TGTGCCAGCAGTCCAGGGACAGGGGGTATCAATCAGCCCCAGCATTTT.

J is TRBJ2-5 and V is TRBV18, with 13 bases that match TRBD2. The germline V gene has CDR1 KGHSH and CDR2 LQKENI. This CDR3 has 16 residues. The V segment lost 4 bases and the J segment 5 bases; nucleotides outside the gene matches: 7. CDR3: CASSLRTSGSEETQYF. DNA for the CDR3: TGTGCCAGCTCACTTCGGACTAGCGGGAGCGAGGAGACCCAGTACTTC.

The chain recombines TRBV18 with TRBJ2-3; 7 bases line up with TRBD1. The V gene end was trimmed by 6 bases and the J gene end by 1 base; junction bases not matched to a gene: 7. This CDR3 spans 15 amino acids. Germline V CDR1 and CDR2: KGHSH, LQKENI. The CDR3 nucleotides are TGTGCCAGCTCGGAGAGACAGGGCCGCACAGATACGCAGTATTTT. Translated, it gives CASSERQGRTDTQYF.

The chain couples TRBV18 to TRBJ1-1; the match to TRBD1 covers 7 bases. With 6 bases clipped from V and 1 base from J, the junction kept 8 bases outside the gene matches. There are 15 residues in the CDR3. Germline CDR1 KGHSH, CDR2 LQKENI. The CDR3 reads CASSADRVGNTEAFF. The DNA for the CDR3 is TGTGCCAGCTCGGCAGACAGGGTCGGGAACACTGAAGCTTTCTTT.

This rearrangement joins TRBV6-5 to TRBJ1-1, with 7 bases that match TRBD1. This CDR3 is 14 amino acids long. Per the germline V gene, CDR1 is MNHEY and CDR2 is SVGAGI. Trimming cost V 6 bases and J 3 bases; bases outside gene matches: 7. In DNA, the CDR3 is TGTGCCAGCAGCGAGAGACAGGGTTACACTGAAGCTTTCTTT. Protein product: CASSERQGYTEAFF.

V and J are TRBV19 and TRBJ1-3; D gene uncertain. The V end was cut by 6 bases, the J end by 5 bases, with 11 bases between. The CDR3 length is 13 residues. In germline, CDR1 is LNHDA, CDR2 SQIVND (reference sequence). The CDR3 DNA sequence: TGTGCCAGTAGCAACCGCGGCCGAAACACCATATATTTT. Its translation: CASSNRGRNTIYF.

This clone came up once. The V gene is TRBV7-9, the J gene TRBJ2-7; 9 nucleotides line up with TRBD1. This CDR3 is 15 amino acids long. V dropped 5 bases and J dropped 5; count of bases not matched to a gene: 10. Germline V gene data show CDR1 as SEHNR and CDR2 as FQNEAQ (reference sequence). The DNA of the CDR3 is TGTGCCAGCAGCCCTCGGACAGGGGTTGAAAACGAGCAGTACTTC. Amino acids: CASSPRTGVENEQYF. The full variable domain, its missing parts supplied by reference TRBV7-9 and TRBJ2-7, is DTGVSQNPRHKITKRGQNVTFRCDPISEHNRLYWYRQTLGQGPEFLTYFQNEAQLEKSRLLSDRFSAERPKGSFSTLEIQRTEQGDSAMYLCASSPRTGVENEQYFGPGTRLTVT.

The chain couples TRBV19 to TRBJ1-4, with a weak D call TRBD1 (5 bases). Trimming cost V 1 base and J 4 bases, with 13 bases left between them. The CDR3 is made up of 16 amino acids. The germline V gene encodes CDR1 LNHDA and CDR2 SQIVND (reference sequence). The CDR3, as DNA: TGTGCCAGTAGTATAGGACAGACTCTGTTTAATGAAAAACTGTTTTTT. This gives the protein CASSIGQTLFNEKLFF.

V gene TRBV11-2 combines with J gene TRBJ1-1; 7 bases are a match to TRBD1. The germline V gene encodes CDR1 SGHAT and CDR2 FQNNGV. V shed 0 bases and J 8 bases; nucleotides not matched to a gene: 3. The CDR3 length is 13 residues. CDR3 sequence (DNA): TGTGCCAGCAGCTTAGAGGCGACAGGGGAAGCTTTCTTT. It translates to CASSLEATGEAFF.

The V and J genes are TRBV7-9 and TRBJ2-7; D possibly corresponds to TRBD1 (5 bases). Per germline, CDR1 SEHNR and CDR2 FQNEAQ (reference sequence). V was cut by 3 bases and J by 1 base, with 13 bases left in between. The CDR3 spans 15 residues. The DNA of the CDR3 is TGTGCCAGCAGCTTTCTCAGGGCCGGATCCTACGAGCAGTACTTC. It specifies CASSFLRAGSYEQYF. Full variable domain (rest looked up from reference TRBV7-9 and TRBJ2-7): DTGVSQNPRHKITKRGQNVTFRCDPISEHNRLYWYRQTLGQGPEFLTYFQNEAQLEKSRLLSDRFSAERPKGSFSTLEIQRTEQGDSAMYLCASSFLRAGSYEQYFGPGTRLTVT.

The rearrangement uses TRBV28 and TRBJ1-6, with a weak D call TRBD1 (6 bases). The V and J ends lost 7 bases and 2 bases respectively, with 18 bases between them. Germline V gene sequence: CDR1 MDHEN, CDR2 SYDVKM. The CDR3 runs 17 residues. This chain's CDR3 is CASTADRFLTYNSPLHF. CDR3 nucleotides: TGTGCCAGCACCGCCGACAGGTTTTTAACCTATAATTCACCCCTCCACTTT.

The gene calls are TRBV28 and TRBJ2-6, with 8 bases identical to TRBD1. The CDR3 is 18 amino acids. The trim removed 4 bases at V and 2 bases at J, leaving 10 bases unmatched. From germline, CDR1 is MDHEN and CDR2 SYDVKM. CDR3 in DNA: TGTGCCAGCAGTTCGAATGACAGGGGAAGGGCTGGGGCCAACGTCCTGACTTTC. The encoded protein is CASSSNDRGRAGANVLTF.

The rearrangement joins TRBV4-2 to TRBJ1-1, with 7 bases aligning to TRBD1. After removal of 8 bases from V and 1 base from J, the junction contained 13 bases not matched to a gene. There are 16 residues in the CDR3. Germline CDR1 LGHNA, CDR2 YNFKEQ. The CDR3 coding sequence is TGTGCCAGCCAGCCAGGTGGGGCAGGGGGGAACACTGAAGCTTTCTTT. This encodes CASQPGGAGGNTEAFF.

The rearrangement links TRBV4-3 to TRBJ2-2; D is possibly TRBD2 (7 bases). This CDR3 has 20 amino acids. The V gene lost 0 bases and the J gene lost 6 bases, with 26 bases spanning the gap. CDR1 is LGHNA and CDR2 is YSLEER in the germline V gene. The CDR3 loop reads CASSQDLGTRGGGKPGELFF. Written as DNA, the CDR3 is TGCGCCAGCAGCCAAGATCTAGGGACAAGAGGGGGAGGGAAACCCGGGGAGCTGTTTTTT.